This TCR beta chain was found in a study of CD8 T cells in Susac syndrome. RNA in amounts of about 0.5 to 1 ug was reverse transcribed with random hexamers. Via MiXCR, TCRdb re-called the immunoSEQ multiplex PCR reads, giving one row per CDR3 protein. Of about 150,000 distinct CDR3 sequences in the sample, 95% were seen once. The CDR3 sequence is 14 residues long. Germline loops: CDR1 LGHDT, CDR2 YNNKEL (reference sequence). Trimming left V 0 bases short and J 5 bases short, with 10 bases between. This receptor was obtained from a human donor with multiple sclerosis. V gene TRBV3-1 combines with J gene TRBJ1-2; D gene ambiguous. The source material was CD8+ T cells from PBMCs. CDR3 nucleotide sequence: TGTGCCAGCAGCCAAGATTATACGGGGTATGGCTACACCTTC. Protein: CASSQDYTGYGYTF.